The clone carrying this TCR beta chain showed up just once. Only in-frame clones appear in the TCRdb table, and some are missing; sequencing was by immunoSEQ multiplex PCR. The sample has 200,000 to 250,000 clones, nearly 90% seen once. This entry belongs to a study of blood T cell repertoires in COVID-19. Germline V lookup: CDR1 LGHNA, CDR2 YNFKEQ. The CDR3 loop spans 13 amino acids. Deletions cut 3 bases from V and 8 bases from J, with 13 bases between. Sequenced sample: PBMCs or T cells enriched from blood (not recorded which). The V call is TRBV4-2, the J call TRBJ1-2; D might be TRBD1 (6 bases). This sequence was found in a young man who had recovered from COVID-19. The CDR3 coding sequence is TGTGCCAGCAGCCATGGTCAGGGGATAGGCTACACCTTC. Amino acid sequence: CASSHGQGIGYTF.